A selection of T cell receptor beta chains follows, all from one sample in a study of regulatory T cells in long-lasting Graves disease. A single record per CDR3 protein comes from TCRdb applying MiXCR to the multiplex PCR reads. The sample lists about 210,000 distinct CDR3 sequences; roughly a fifth were seen once. These records were also assigned to another study, of T cells in Graves' hyperthyroidism and ophthalmopathy.

Source: peripheral blood mononuclear cells (PBMCs), taken at new diagnosis, from a patient treated with antithyroid drugs. The receptors here all came from a woman aged 25 to 39 with Graves disease. The CDR3 runs from the conserved cysteine through the conserved F or W. A D gene is named only where the DNA matches it firmly. Part of the rows lack a size; the others show once, few, many or a class for expanded clones.

len: 15; v_gene: TRBV28; abundance: many; j_gene: TRBJ2-5; d_gene: TRBD2; CDR3nt: TGTGCCAGCAGTTTTATTAGCGGGGGAAAAGAGACCCAGTACTTC; CDR3aa: CASSFISGGKETQYF
len: 12; v_gene: TRBV11-2; abundance: few; j_gene: TRBJ2-5; d_gene: NA; CDR3nt: TGTGCCAGCAGCTTCGAGGGTTTGACCCAGTACTTC; CDR3aa: CASSFEGLTQYF
len: 15; v_gene: TRBV2; abundance: many; j_gene: TRBJ1-1; d_gene: TRBD1; CDR3nt: TGTGCCAGCTACCGGGACAGGGGGATGAACACTGAAGCTTTCTTT; CDR3aa: CASYRDRGMNTEAFF
len: 16; v_gene: TRBV4-1; abundance: many; j_gene: TRBJ1-3; d_gene: NA; CDR3nt: TGCGCCAGCAGCCAGCCCGGAAAGGAGGCTGGAAACACCATATATTTT; CDR3aa: CASSQPGKEAGNTIYF
len: 14; v_gene: TRBV3-1; abundance: many; j_gene: TRBJ1-1; d_gene: NA; CDR3nt: TGTGCCAGCAGCCAAGATCTGATGTTCACTGAAGCTTTCTTT; CDR3aa: CASSQDLMFTEAFF
len: 17; v_gene: TRBV11-3; abundance: many; j_gene: TRBJ1-1; d_gene: NA; CDR3nt: TGTGCCAGCAGCTACGTCTCCTACGACGAATTAAACACTGAAGCTTTCTTT; CDR3aa: CASSYVSYDELNTEAFF
len: 16; v_gene: TRBV27; abundance: NA; j_gene: TRBJ2-1; d_gene: NA; CDR3nt: TGTGCCAGCAGATCCGAGGATCCAAGTTCCTACAATGAGCAGTTCTTC; CDR3aa: CASRSEDPSSYNEQFF
len: 14; v_gene: TRBV5-6; abundance: NA; j_gene: TRBJ1-1; d_gene: NA; CDR3nt: TGTGCCAGCAGCTGGGCACGGGGGGCAAATGAAGCTTTCTTT; CDR3aa: CASSWARGANEAFF
len: 14; v_gene: TRBV6-1; abundance: many; j_gene: TRBJ2-5; d_gene: TRBD2; CDR3nt: TGTGCCAGCAGTGGCGGCGGGGGGAAAGAGACCCAGTACTTC; CDR3aa: CASSGGGGKETQYF
len: 11; v_gene: TRBV30; abundance: many; j_gene: TRBJ2-7; d_gene: TRBD1; CDR3nt: TGTACCTGGACAGGCGCCTACGAGCAGTACTTC; CDR3aa: CTWTGAYEQYF
len: 13; v_gene: TRBV11-2; abundance: NA; j_gene: TRBJ2-7; d_gene: NA; CDR3nt: TGTGCCAGCTCGCGCAGGGCCTCCTACGAGCAGTACTTC; CDR3aa: CASSRRASYEQYF
len: 15; v_gene: TRBV4-1; abundance: many; j_gene: TRBJ1-1; d_gene: NA; CDR3nt: TGCGCCAGCAGCCCCCCAGGGTACATGAACACTGAAGCTTTCTTT; CDR3aa: CASSPPGYMNTEAFF
len: 17; v_gene: TRBV12-3/TRBV12-4; abundance: NA; j_gene: TRBJ2-3; d_gene: TRBD1; CDR3nt: TGTGCCAGCAGTTTAGGGACAGGGACTTTTAGCACAGATACGCAGTATTTT; CDR3aa: CASSLGTGTFSTDTQYF
len: 15; v_gene: TRBV7-7; abundance: many; j_gene: TRBJ2-3; d_gene: NA; CDR3nt: TGTGCTAGCAGCTTAGCAAGGGGGACCACAGATACGCAGTATTTT; CDR3aa: CASSLARGTTDTQYF